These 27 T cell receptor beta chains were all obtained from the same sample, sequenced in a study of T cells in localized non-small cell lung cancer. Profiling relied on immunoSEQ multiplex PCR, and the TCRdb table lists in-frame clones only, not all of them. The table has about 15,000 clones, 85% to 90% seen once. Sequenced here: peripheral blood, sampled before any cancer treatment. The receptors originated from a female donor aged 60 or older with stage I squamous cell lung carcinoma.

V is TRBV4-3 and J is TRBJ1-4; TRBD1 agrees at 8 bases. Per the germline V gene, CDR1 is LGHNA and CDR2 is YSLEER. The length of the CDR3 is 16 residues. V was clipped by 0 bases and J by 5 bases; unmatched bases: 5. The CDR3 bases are TGCGCCAGCAGCCAAGAGAGGGCAGGGGGCAATGAAAAACTGTTTTTT. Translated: CASSQERAGGNEKLFF.

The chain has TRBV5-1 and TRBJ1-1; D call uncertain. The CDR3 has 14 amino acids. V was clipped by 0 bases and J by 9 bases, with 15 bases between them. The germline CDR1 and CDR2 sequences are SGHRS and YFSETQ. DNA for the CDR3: TGCGCCAGCAGCTTGGATACTAGCGGTCCAAAAGCTTTCTTT. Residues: CASSLDTSGPKAFF. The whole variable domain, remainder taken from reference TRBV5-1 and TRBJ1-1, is KAGVTQTPRYLIKTRGQQVTLSCSPISGHRSVSWYQQTPGQGLQFLFEYFSETQRNKGNFPGRFSGRQFSNSRSEMNVSTLELGDSALYLCASSLDTSGPKAFFGQGTRLTVV.

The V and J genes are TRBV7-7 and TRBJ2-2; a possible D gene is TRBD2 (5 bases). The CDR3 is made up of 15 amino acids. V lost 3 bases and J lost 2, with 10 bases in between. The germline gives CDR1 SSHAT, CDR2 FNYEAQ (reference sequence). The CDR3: CASSFELGNTGELFF. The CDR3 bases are TGTGCCAGCAGCTTTGAACTAGGAAACACCGGGGAGCTGTTTTTT.

DNA for the CDR3: TGTGCCACCAGCAGAGATGGTGAGGATAATGAAAAACTGTTTTTT. Encoded protein: CATSRDGEDNEKLFF. V is TRBV15 and J is TRBJ1-4; D gene unclear. The V end was cut by 0 bases, the J end by 4 bases, with 9 bases between. In germline, CDR1 is LNHNV, CDR2 YYDKDF (reference sequence). The CDR3 consists of 15 residues.

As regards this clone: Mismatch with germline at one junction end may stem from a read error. CDR3 sequence reads: CVSTGANSYNSPLHF. The DNA for the CDR3 is TGTGTCAGCACAGGGGCAAACTCCTATAATTCACCCCTCCACTTT. V and J are TRBV6-5 and TRBJ1-6; 7 nucleotides line up with TRBD1. Germline CDR1 MNHEY, CDR2 SVGAGI. This CDR3 spans 15 amino acids.

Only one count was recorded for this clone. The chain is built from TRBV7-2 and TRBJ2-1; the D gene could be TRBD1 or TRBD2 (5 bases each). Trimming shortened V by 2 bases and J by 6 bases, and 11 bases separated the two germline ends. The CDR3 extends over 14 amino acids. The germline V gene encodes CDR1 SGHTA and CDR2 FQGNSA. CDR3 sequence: CASSLRDLGNEQFF. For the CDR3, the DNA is TGTGCCAGCAGCTTAAGGGACCTAGGCAATGAGCAGTTCTTC.

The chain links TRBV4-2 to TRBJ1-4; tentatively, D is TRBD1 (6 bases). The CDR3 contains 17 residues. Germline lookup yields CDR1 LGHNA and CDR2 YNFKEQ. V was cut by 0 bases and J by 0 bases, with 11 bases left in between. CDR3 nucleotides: TGTGCCAGCAGCCAAGAACCGGGGGGCGCAACTAATGAAAAACTGTTTTTT. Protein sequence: CASSQEPGGATNEKLFF.

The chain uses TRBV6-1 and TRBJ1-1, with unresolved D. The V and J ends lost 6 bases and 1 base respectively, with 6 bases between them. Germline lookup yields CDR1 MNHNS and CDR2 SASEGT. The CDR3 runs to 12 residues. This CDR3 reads CASRPRNTEAFF. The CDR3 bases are TGTGCCAGCAGACCCAGGAACACTGAAGCTTTCTTT.

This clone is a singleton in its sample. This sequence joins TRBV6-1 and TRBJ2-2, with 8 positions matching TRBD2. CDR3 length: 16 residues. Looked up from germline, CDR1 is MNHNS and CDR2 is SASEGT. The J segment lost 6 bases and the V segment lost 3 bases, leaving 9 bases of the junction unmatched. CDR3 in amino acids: CASSDTGGKRAGELFF. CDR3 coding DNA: TGTGCCAGCAGTGATACGGGGGGGAAAAGGGCCGGGGAGCTGTTTTTT.

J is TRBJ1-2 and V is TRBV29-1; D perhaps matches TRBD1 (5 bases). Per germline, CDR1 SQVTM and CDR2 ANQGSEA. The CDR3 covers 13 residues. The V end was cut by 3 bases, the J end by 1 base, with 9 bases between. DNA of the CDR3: TGCAGCGTTGAGGGGCAGGATAACTATGGCTACACCTTC. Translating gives CSVEGQDNYGYTF. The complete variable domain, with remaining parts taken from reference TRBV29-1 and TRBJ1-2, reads SAVISQKPSRDICQRGTSLTIQCQVDSQVTMMFWYRQQPGQSLTLIATANQGSEATYESGFVIDKFPISRPNLTFSTLTVSNMSPEDSSIYLCSVEGQDNYGYTFGSGTRLTVV.

CDR3 sequence reads: CASSPGGAYQPQHF. The CDR3 region has the DNA TGTGCCAGCTCACCAGGGGGCGCGTATCAGCCCCAGCATTTT. The V call is TRBV18, the J call TRBJ1-5; perhaps TRBD1 as D (6 bases). V lost 2 bases and J lost 5, with 10 bases in between. CDR1 and CDR2 (germline): KGHSH, LQKENI. CDR3 length: 14 amino acids.

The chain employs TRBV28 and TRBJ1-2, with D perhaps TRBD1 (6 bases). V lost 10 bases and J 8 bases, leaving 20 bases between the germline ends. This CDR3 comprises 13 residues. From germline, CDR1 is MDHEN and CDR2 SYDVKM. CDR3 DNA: TGTGCCATCACCCTCTTCGGGGGCCACGGCTACACCTTC. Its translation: CAITLFGGHGYTF.

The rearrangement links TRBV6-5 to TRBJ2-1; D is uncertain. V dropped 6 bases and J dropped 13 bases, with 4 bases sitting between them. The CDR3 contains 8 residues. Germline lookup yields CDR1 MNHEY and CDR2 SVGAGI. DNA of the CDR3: TGTGCCAGCAGCCCTCAGTTCTTC. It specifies CASSPQFF.

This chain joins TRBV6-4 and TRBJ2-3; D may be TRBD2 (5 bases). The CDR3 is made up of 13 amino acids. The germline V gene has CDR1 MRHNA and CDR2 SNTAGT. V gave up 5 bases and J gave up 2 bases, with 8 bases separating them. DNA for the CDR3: TGTGCCAGCAGTCCTCGGGACACAGATACGCAGTATTTT. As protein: CASSPRDTDTQYF.

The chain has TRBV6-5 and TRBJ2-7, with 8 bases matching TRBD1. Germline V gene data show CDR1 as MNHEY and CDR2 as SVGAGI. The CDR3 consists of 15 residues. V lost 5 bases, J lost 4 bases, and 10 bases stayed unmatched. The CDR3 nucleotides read TGTGCCAGCAGTCCCTGGGGGCAGGGGGCTTACGAGCAGTACTTC. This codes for CASSPWGQGAYEQYF.

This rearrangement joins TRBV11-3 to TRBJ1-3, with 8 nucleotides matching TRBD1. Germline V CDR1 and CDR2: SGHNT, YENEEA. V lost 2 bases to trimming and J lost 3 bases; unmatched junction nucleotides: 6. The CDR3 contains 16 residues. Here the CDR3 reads CASSLRQGAGGNTIYF. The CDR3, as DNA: TGTGCCAGCAGCTTACGGCAGGGGGCAGGTGGAAACACCATATATTTT.

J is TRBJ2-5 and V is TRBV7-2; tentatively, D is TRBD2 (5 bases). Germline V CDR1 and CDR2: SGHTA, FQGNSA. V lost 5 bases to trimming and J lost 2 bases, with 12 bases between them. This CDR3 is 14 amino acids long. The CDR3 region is CASSRRSGQETQYF. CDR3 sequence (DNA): TGTGCCAGCAGCCGAAGGTCGGGACAAGAGACCCAGTACTTC.

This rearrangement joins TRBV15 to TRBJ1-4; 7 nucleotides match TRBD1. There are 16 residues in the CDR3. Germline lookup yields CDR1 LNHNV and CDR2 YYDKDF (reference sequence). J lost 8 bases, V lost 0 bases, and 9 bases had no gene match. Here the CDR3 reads CATSRDGRQGGEKLFF. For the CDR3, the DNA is TGTGCCACCAGCAGAGATGGGCGACAGGGCGGAGAAAAACTGTTTTTT.

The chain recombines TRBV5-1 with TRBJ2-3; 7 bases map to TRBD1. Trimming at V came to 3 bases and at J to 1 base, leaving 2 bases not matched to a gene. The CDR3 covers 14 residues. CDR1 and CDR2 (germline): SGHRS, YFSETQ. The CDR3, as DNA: TGCGCCAGCAGCTCTGGACAGGGCACAGATACGCAGTATTTT. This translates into CASSSGQGTDTQYF.

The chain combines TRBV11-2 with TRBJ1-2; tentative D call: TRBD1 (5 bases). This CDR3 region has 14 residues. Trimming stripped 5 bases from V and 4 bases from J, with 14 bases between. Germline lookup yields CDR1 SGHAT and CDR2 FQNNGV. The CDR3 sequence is CASSRSQGPYGYTF. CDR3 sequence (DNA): TGTGCCAGCAGCCGTTCCCAGGGCCCCTATGGCTACACCTTC.

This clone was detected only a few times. CDR3 protein: CASSLSGAAVPQYF. The CDR3 DNA is TGCGCCAGCAGCCTCTCGGGTGCCGCGGTCCCCCAGTACTTC. The chain recombines TRBV5-1 with TRBJ2-5; D is unclear. V was shortened by 4 bases and J by 9 bases, with 19 bases between the two germline ends. The germline V gene encodes CDR1 SGHRS and CDR2 YFSETQ. The CDR3 sequence is 14 residues long.

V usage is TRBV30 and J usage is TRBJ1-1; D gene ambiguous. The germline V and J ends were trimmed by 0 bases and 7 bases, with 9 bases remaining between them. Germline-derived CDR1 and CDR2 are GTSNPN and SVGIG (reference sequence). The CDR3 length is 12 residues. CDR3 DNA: TGTGCCTGGAGTGTACTGCGAGATGAAGCTTTCTTT. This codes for CAWSVLRDEAFF.

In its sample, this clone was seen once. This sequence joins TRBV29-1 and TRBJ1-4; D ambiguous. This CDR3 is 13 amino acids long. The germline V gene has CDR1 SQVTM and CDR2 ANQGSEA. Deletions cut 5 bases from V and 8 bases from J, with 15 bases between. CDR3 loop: CSVFRSEGEKLFF. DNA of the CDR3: TGCAGCGTTTTTCGGTCCGAAGGGGAAAAACTGTTTTTT. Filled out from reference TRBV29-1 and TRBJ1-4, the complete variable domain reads SAVISQKPSRDICQRGTSLTIQCQVDSQVTMMFWYRQQPGQSLTLIATANQGSEATYESGFVIDKFPISRPNLTFSTLTVSNMSPEDSSIYLCSVFRSEGEKLFFGSGTQLSVL.

The DNA for the CDR3 is TGTGCCAGCAGCCCCCACACGGGACAGGTGAACACTGAAGCTTTCTTT. Protein product: CASSPHTGQVNTEAFF. The chain recombines TRBV7-2 with TRBJ1-1; 8 bases are shared with TRBD1. Germline trimming cut 5 bases from V and 0 bases from J; bases unmatched to any gene: 8. The V gene's germline CDR1 is SGHTA and CDR2 FQGNSA. The CDR3 has 16 residues.

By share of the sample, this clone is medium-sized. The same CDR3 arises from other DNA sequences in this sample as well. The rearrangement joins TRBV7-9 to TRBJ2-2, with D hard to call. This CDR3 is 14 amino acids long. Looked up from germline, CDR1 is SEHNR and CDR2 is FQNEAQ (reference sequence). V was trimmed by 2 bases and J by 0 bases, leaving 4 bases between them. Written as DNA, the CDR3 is TGTGCCAGCAGCTTAAACCCGAACACCGGGGAGCTGTTTTTT. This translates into CASSLNPNTGELFF.

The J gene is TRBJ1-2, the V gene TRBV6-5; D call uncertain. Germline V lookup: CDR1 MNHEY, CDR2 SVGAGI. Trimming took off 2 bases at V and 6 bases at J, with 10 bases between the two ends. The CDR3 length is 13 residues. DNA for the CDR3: TGTGCCAGCAGTTACGTTAGGGCGGATGGCTACACCTTC. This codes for CASSYVRADGYTF.

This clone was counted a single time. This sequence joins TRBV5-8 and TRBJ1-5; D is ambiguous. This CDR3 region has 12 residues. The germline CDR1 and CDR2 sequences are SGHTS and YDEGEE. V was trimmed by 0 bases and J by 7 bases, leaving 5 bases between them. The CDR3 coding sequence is TGTGCCAGCAGCTTGGAATCGCAGCCCCAGCATTTT. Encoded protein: CASSLESQPQHF.